This TCR beta chain was captured in a study of blood T cell repertoires in COVID-19. In the study overall: The origin of the acute and convalescent COVID-19 samples was the United States, Italy and Spain. The cDNA or gDNA used as material had been derived from T cells, B-cell-depleted T cells, or PBMCs.

The CDR3 extends over 15 amino acids. V lost 7 bases to trimming and J lost 6 bases; unmatched junction nucleotides: 10. Germline-derived CDR1 and CDR2 are ENHRY and SYGVKD. Original data processing: Nucleated cell number was recorded as an estimate derived from reference gene primer amplification. Method: immunoSEQ multiplex PCR; TCRdb's copy keeps in-frame clones and lacks some. V and J calls and clone size follow that table, whereas D and trimming were derived from the DNA. This table has about 160,000 clones, approximately 82% appearing once. This rearrangement joins TRBV10-3 to TRBJ2-1; TRBD2 matches 9 bases. The source is a woman of 80 years or more with acute or convalescent COVID-19. The source material was peripheral blood. As DNA, the CDR3 is TGTGCCATCAACGGATCCCCTAGCGGGACCAATGAGCAGTTCTTC. As protein: CAINGSPSGTNEQFF.